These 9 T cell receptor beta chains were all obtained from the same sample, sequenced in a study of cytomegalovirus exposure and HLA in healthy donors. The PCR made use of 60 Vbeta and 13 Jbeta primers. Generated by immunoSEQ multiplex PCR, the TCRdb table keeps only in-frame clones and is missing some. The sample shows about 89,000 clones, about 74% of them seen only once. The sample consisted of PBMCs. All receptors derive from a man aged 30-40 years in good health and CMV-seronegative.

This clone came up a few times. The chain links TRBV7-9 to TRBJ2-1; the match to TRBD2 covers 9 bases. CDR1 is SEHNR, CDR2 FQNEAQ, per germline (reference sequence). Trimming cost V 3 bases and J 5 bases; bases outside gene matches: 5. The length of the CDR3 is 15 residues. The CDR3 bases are TGTGCCAGCAGCTTTGGACTAGCGTTAGACAATGAGCAGTTCTTC. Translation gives CASSFGLALDNEQFF.

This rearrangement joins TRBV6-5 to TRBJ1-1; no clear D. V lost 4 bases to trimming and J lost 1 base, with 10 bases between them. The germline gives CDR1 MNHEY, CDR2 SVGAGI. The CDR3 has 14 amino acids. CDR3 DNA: TGTGCCAGCAGTTGGACTGACCGGAACACTGAAGCTTTCTTT. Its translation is CASSWTDRNTEAFF.

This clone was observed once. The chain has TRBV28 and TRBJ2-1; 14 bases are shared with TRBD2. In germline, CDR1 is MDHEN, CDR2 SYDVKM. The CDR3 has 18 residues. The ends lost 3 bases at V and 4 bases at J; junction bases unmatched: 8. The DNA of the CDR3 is TGTGCCAGCAGTTTTCCGGGACTAGCGGGGGTACTATACAATGAGCAGTTCTTC. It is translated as CASSFPGLAGVLYNEQFF.

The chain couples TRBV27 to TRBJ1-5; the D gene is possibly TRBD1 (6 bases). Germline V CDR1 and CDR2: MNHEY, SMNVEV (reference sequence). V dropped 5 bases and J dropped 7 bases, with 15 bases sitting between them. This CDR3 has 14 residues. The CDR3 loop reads CASSLVMGAQPQHF. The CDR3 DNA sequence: TGTGCCAGCAGTCTCGTGATGGGGGCGCAGCCCCAGCATTTT.

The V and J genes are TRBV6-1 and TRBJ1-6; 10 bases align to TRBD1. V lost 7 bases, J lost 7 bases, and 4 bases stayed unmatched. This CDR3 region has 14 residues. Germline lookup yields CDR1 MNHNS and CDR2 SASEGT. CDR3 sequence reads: CASMRTGGNSPLHF. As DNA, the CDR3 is TGTGCCAGCATGCGGACAGGGGGAAATTCACCCCTCCACTTT.

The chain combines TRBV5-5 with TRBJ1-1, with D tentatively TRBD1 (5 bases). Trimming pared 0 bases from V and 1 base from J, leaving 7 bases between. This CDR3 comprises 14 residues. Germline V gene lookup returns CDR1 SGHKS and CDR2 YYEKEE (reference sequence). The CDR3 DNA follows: TGTGCCAGCAGCTTGGTCAGGGAGAACACTGAAGCTTTCTTT. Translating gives CASSLVRENTEAFF.

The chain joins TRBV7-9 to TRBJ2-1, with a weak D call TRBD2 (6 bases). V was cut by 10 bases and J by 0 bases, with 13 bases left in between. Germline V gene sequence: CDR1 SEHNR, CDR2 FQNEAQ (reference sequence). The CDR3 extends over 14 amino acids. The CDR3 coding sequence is TGTGCCACCCTGGAGGGAAGCTCCTACAATGAGCAGTTCTTC. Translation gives CATLEGSSYNEQFF. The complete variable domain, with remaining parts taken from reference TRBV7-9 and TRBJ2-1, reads DTGVSQNPRHKITKRGQNVTFRCDPISEHNRLYWYRQTLGQGPEFLTYFQNEAQLEKSRLLSDRFSAERPKGSFSTLEIQRTEQGDSAMYLCATLEGSSYNEQFFGPGTRLTVL.

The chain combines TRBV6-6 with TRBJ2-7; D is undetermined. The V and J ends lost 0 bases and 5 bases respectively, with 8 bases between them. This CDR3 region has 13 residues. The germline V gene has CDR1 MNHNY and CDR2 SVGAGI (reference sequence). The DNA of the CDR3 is TGTGCCAGCAGTTACTCGCTGAGGAACGAGCAGTACTTC. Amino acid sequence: CASSYSLRNEQYF.

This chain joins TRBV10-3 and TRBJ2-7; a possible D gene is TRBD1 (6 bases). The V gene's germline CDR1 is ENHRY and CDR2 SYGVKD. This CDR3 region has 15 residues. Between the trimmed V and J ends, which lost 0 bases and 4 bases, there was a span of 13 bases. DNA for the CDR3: TGTGCCATCAGTGAGTCGGCCAGGGGTGAATACGAGCAGTACTTC. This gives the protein CAISESARGEYEQYF.